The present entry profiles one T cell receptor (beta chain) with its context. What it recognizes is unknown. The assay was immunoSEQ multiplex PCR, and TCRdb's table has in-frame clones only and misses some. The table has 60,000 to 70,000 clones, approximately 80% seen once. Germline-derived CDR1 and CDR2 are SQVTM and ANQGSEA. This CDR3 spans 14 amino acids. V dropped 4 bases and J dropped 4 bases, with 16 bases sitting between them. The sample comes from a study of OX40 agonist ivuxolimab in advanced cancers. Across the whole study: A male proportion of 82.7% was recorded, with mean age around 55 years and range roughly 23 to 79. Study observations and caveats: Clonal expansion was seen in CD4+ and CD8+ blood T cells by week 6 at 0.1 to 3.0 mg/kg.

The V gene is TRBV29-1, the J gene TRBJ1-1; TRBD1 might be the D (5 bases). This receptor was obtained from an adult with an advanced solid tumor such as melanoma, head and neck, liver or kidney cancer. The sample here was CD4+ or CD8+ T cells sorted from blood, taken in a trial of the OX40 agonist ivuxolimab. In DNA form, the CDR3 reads TGCAGCGTTGCGGGGCAGGGTCGGCCCACTGAAGCTTTCTTT. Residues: CSVAGQGRPTEAFF.